This T cell receptor (beta chain) was recorded in a study of tumor-infiltrating lymphocytes in primary liver carcinoma. Both blood RNA, taken from unsorted whole blood, and germline DNA were extracted. Regarding this clonotype: A read error may produce the germline difference seen at one junction end.

Germline-derived CDR1 and CDR2 are SGHDT and YYEEEE. The length of the CDR3 is 16 residues. TCR beta cDNA was made from roughly 450 ng total RNA with a constant-region primer. Slightly modified ARM-PCR with three nested multiplex PCR rounds yielded TCR beta libraries. TRBV1-TRBV30 forward primers and a C-beta reverse primer were used in the first two PCR rounds, which each ran for approximately 10 cycles. MiXCR was run by TCRdb on the multiplex PCR reads, yielding one entry per CDR3 protein. The sample has 310,000 or so distinct CDR3 sequences, 50% to 75% seen once. The sample comprised peripheral blood. The TCR comes from a woman aged 25 to 39 with primary liver carcinoma and hepatitis B virus infection. V gene TRBV5-6 combines with J gene TRBJ2-6, with 10 positions matching TRBD1. CDR3: CASSWGTGVGANVLAF. The CDR3 coding sequence is TGTGCCAGCAGCTGGGGGACAGGGGTCGGGGCCAACGTCCTGGCTTTC.